What follows describes a single T cell receptor beta chain. These data belong to a study of CD8+ T cells in alopecia areata. Study as a whole: Oral tofacitinib, 5 to 10 mg twice daily, was given in an open-label trial.

Following RNA extraction, reverse transcription yielded cDNA that acted as the sequencing template. The assay was immunoSEQ multiplex PCR, and TCRdb's table has in-frame clones only and misses some. The table records 150,000 or so clones, around 47% of them present only once. Alopecia areata patients had lesional scalp punch biopsies and peripheral blood taken from them. A FACSAria was used to sort CD4+ and CD8+ T cells. These cells came from PBMCs. The CDR3 has 15 amino acids. Looked up from germline, CDR1 is SGHNT and CDR2 is YENEEA. The germline V and J ends were trimmed by 3 bases and 0 bases, with 9 bases remaining between them.

The chain carries TRBV11-3 and TRBJ2-1; the D gene is possibly TRBD2 (5 bases). The sequenced material came from CD4+ T cells sorted from blood. The TCR sequence derives from a human donor with alopecia areata. The CDR3 DNA sequence: TGTGCCAGCAGCTTGTATGGGAGCTCCTACAATGAGCAGTTCTTC. This codes for CASSLYGSSYNEQFF.